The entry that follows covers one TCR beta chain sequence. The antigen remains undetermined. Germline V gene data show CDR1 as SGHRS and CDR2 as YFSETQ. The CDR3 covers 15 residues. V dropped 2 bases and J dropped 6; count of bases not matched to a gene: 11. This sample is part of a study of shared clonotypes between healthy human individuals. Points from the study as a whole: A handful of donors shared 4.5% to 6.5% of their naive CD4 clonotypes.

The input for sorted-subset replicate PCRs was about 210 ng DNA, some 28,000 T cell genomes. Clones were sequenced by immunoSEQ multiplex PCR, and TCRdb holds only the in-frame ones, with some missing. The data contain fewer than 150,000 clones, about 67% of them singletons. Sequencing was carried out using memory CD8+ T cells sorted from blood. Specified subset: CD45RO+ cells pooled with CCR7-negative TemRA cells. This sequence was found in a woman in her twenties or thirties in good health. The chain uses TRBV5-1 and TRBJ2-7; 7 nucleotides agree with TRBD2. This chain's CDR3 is CASSFIGLAVGEQYF. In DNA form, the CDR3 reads TGCGCCAGCAGCTTTATAGGGCTAGCGGTGGGCGAGCAGTACTTC.